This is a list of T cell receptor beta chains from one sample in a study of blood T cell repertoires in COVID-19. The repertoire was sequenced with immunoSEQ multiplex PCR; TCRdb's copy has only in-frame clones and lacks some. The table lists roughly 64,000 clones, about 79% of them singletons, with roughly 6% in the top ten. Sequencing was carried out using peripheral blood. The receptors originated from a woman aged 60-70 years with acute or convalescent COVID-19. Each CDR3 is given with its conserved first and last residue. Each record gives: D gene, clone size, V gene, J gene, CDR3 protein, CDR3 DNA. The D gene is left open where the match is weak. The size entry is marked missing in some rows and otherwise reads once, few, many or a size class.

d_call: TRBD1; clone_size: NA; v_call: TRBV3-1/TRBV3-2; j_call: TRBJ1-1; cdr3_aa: CASSQAVTGGSTEAFF; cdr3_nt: TGTGCCAGCAGCCAAGCGGTAACAGGGGGTAGCACTGAAGCTTTCTTT
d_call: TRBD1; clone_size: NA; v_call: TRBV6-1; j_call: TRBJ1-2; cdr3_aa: CASSERGDRDGYTF; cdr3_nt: TGTGCCAGCAGTGAACGGGGAGACAGGGATGGCTACACCTTC
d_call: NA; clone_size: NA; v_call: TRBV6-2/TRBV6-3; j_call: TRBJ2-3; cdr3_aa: CASSYWGPRTDTQYF; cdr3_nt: TGTGCCAGCAGTTACTGGGGCCCCCGGACAGATACGCAGTATTTT
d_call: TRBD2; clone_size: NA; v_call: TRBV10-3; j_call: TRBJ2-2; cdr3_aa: CATSGGATNTGELFF; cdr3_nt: TGTGCCACCTCCGGGGGGGCCACGAACACCGGGGAGCTGTTTTTT
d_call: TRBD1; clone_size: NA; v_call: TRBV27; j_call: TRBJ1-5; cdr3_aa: CASKKQGAGNQPQHF; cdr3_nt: TGTGCCAGCAAAAAACAGGGGGCAGGCAATCAGCCCCAGCATTTT
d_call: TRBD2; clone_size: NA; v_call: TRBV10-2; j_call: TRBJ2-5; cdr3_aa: CASRSGGRETQYF; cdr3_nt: TGCGCCAGCCGCAGCGGGGGCCGGGAGACCCAGTACTTC
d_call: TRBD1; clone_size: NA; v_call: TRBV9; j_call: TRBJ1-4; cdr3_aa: CASSVGQVTNEKLFF; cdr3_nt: TGTGCCAGCAGCGTTGGACAGGTGACTAATGAAAAACTGTTTTTT
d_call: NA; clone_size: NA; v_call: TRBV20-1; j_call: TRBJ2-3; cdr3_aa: CSALSGGTQYF; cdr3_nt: TGCAGTGCGTTATCCGGAGGTACGCAGTATTTT
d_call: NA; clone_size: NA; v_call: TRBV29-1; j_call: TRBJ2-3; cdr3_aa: CSVQGSTSTDTQYF; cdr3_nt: TGCAGCGTTCAAGGTTCTACTAGCACAGATACGCAGTATTTT
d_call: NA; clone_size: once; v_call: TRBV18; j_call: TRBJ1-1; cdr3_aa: CASSPRGGDTEAFF; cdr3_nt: TGTGCCAGCTCACCACGAGGGGGGGACACTGAAGCTTTCTTT
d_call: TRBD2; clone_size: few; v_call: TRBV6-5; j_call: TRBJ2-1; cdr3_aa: CASSYDAGDEQFF; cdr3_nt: TGTGCCAGCAGTTACGATGCGGGGGATGAGCAGTTCTTC
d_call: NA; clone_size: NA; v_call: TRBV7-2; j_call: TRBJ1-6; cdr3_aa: CASSQRRSETYNSPLHF; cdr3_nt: TGTGCCAGCAGCCAACGGAGGTCGGAGACCTATAATTCACCCCTCCACTTT
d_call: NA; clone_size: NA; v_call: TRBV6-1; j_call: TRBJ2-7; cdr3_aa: CASSEALTVSYEQYF; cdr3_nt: TGTGCCAGCAGTGAAGCTTTAACAGTCTCCTACGAGCAGTACTTC
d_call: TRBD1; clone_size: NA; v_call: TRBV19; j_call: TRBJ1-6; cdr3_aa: CASRTGQGVSPLHF; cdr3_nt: TGTGCCAGTAGGACGGGGCAGGGGGTCTCACCCCTCCACTTT
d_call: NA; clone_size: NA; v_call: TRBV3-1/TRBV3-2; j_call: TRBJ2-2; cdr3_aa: CASSLRGMANTGELFF; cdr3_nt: TGTGCCAGCAGCCTCCGGGGAATGGCGAACACCGGGGAGCTGTTTTTT
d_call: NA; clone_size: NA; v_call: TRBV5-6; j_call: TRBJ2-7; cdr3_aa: CASSLGQGGYEQYF; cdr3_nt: TGTGCCAGCAGCTTAGGCCAGGGAGGCTACGAGCAGTACTTC
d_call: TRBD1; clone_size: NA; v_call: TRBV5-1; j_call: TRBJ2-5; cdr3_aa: CASSLDRGETQYF; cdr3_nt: TGCGCCAGCAGCCTTGACAGGGGAGAGACCCAGTACTTC
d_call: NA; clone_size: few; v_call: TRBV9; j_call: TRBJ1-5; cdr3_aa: CASSNDRLSNQPQHF; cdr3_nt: TGTGCCAGCAGCAATGACAGGCTTAGCAATCAGCCCCAGCATTTT
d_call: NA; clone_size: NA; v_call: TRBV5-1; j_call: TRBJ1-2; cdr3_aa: CASSPDGGGGYTF; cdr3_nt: TGCGCCAGCAGCCCGGACGGGGGTGGAGGCTACACCTTC
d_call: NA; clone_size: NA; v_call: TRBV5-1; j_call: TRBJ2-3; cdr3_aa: CASSPHDSSTDTQYF; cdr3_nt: TGCGCCAGCAGTCCTCATGACAGTAGCACAGATACGCAGTATTTT
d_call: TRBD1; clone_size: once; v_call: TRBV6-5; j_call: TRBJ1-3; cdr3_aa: CASSSQGAGGNTIYF; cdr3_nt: TGTGCCAGCAGTTCCCAGGGGGCAGGGGGAAACACCATATATTTT
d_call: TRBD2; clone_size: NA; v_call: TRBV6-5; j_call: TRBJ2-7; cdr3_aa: CASSYSSGGYEQYF; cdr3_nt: TGTGCCAGCAGTTACTCGTCGGGGGGATACGAGCAGTACTTC
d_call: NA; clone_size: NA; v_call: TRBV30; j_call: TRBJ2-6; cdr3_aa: CAWDTGTSGANVLTF; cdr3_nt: TGTGCCTGGGACACAGGGACCTCTGGGGCCAACGTCCTGACTTTC
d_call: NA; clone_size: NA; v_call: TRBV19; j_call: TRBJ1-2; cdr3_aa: CASKGRLYGYTF; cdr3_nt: TGTGCCAGTAAAGGCAGGCTCTATGGCTACACCTTC